A single T cell receptor (beta chain) is shown here with its context. CDR3 size: 16 residues. V lost 3 bases, J lost 7 bases, and 7 bases stayed unmatched. Germline lookup yields CDR1 SGHNT and CDR2 YENEEA. The authors' processing: How many nucleated cells were present was estimated from reference gene primer amplification. Clones were sequenced by immunoSEQ multiplex PCR, and TCRdb holds only the in-frame ones, with some missing. The V and J calls and clone size come from that table; D and trimming were worked out from the DNA. The sample has 190,000 or so clones, roughly 90% seen once. Recovery meant two consecutive negative NP/OP PCR tests, professional clearance, or resolved symptoms. This record belongs to a study of blood T cell repertoires in COVID-19.

The sequencing sample was made of PBMCs or T cells enriched from blood (not recorded which). The TCR originated in a woman in her 30s who had recovered from COVID-19. The V and J genes are TRBV11-3 and TRBJ2-1; 12 bases are a match to TRBD2. This CDR3 is CASSFSTSGGSNEQFF. CDR3 in DNA: TGTGCCAGCAGCTTCTCTACTAGCGGGGGGAGTAATGAGCAGTTCTTC.